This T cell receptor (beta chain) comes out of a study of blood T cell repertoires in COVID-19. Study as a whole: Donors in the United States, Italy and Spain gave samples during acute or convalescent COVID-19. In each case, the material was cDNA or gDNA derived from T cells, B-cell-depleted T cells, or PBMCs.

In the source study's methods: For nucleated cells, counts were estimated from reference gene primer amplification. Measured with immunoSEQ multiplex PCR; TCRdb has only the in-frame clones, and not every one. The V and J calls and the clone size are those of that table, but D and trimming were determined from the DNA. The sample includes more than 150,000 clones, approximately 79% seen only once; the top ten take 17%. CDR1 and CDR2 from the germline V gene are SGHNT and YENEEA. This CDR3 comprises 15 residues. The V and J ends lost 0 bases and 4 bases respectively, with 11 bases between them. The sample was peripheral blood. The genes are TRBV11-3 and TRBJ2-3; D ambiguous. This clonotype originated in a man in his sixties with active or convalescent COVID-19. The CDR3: CASSLEIGRSDTQYF. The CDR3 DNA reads TGTGCCAGCAGCTTAGAAATTGGCAGATCAGATACGCAGTATTTT.